A selection of T cell receptor beta chains follows, all from one sample in a study of T cells in Graves' hyperthyroidism and ophthalmopathy. TCRdb ran MiXCR on the multiplex PCR reads and lists one entry per CDR3 protein. The sample carries a few hundred thousand distinct CDR3 sequences, 15% to 18% recorded once. Sequenced material: blood. The receptors originated from a young woman with Graves' hyperthyroidism. CDR3s leave out the opening cysteine and the closing phenylalanine or tryptophan. The order of the fields is J gene, CDR3 length, clone size, V gene, CDR3 protein. The size field is filled for only some rows; it gives once, few, many or a size class.

TRBJ2-2 | 15 | NA | TRBV14 | ASSQDSPPGIAGELF
TRBJ2-3 | 21 | many | TRBV12-3/TRBV12-4 | ASRDSRQGWWPSVETSTDTQY
TRBJ1-5 | 15 | many | TRBV28 | ASSRRRQGSAGQPQH
TRBJ2-5 | 12 | NA | TRBV28 | ASSLIPSQETQY
TRBJ1-2 | 11 | many | TRBV12-3/TRBV12-4 | ASSEGRNYGYT
TRBJ2-2 | 14 | NA | TRBV7-8 | ASSLHRTVAPGELL
NA | 14 | NA | TRBV7-3 | ASSLTPGQGYNEQY
TRBJ1-2 | 14 | NA | TRBV3-1 | ASSQGRQRDSYGYT
TRBJ1-1 | 11 | many | TRBV12-3/TRBV12-4 | ASSFGSYTEAF
TRBJ1-1 | 11 | many | TRBV20-1 | SAYRQGFSEAF
TRBJ2-4 | 14 | few | TRBV4-1 | ASSQPTSGPSNIQY
TRBJ2-7 | 14 | NA | TRBV2 | ASSEFGTSPMGEQY
TRBJ2-1 | 10 | many | TRBV27 | ASTSYANEQF
TRBJ1-1 | 12 | NA | TRBV12-3/TRBV12-4 | ASRGVIRNTEAF